This T cell receptor (beta chain) was sequenced for a study of technical replicates of blood from four donors. Trimming at V came to 4 bases and at J to 8 bases, leaving 8 bases not matched to a gene. In germline, CDR1 is SGHNT, CDR2 YYREEE (reference sequence). The CDR3 spans 13 residues. Sequencing used immunoSEQ multiplex PCR; TCRdb keeps in-frame clones, though not all of them. The sample contains about 66,000 clones, roughly 90% of which appear only once. Sequenced: PBMCs. V is TRBV5-4 and J is TRBJ1-2; 7 nucleotides agree with TRBD1. The source of this sequence is a human donor in good health. Some clones in this sample may be carry-over from other donors' samples. The CDR3 sequence is CASSLDRVGGYTF. CDR3 bases: TGTGCCAGCAGCCTAGACAGGGTCGGGGGCTACACCTTC.